A selection of T cell receptor beta chains follows, all from one sample in a study of blood T cell repertoires in COVID-19. Only in-frame clones appear in the TCRdb table, and some are missing; sequencing was by immunoSEQ multiplex PCR. The profile covers approximately 360,000 clones, with roughly 90% appearing a single time and 0.9% to 1% taken by the ten largest. The sample taken for sequencing was PBMCs or T cells enriched from blood (not recorded which). These receptors came from a woman aged 25 to 39 with acute COVID-19. Both conserved end residues are part of each CDR3. A D gene is named only where the DNA matches it firmly.

D gene	V gene	J gene	CDR3 protein	CDR3 DNA
NA	TRBV4-1	TRBJ1-1	CASSKREGIGTEAFF	TGCGCCAGCAGCAAAAGGGAGGGGATTGGCACTGAAGCTTTCTTT
TRBD1	TRBV5-1	TRBJ2-7	CASSLNLGQGFYEQYF	TGCGCCAGCAGCTTGAATTTGGGACAGGGTTTCTACGAGCAGTACTTC
NA	TRBV6-5	TRBJ1-2	CASSPLRTVSGYTF	TGTGCCAGCAGCCCACTAAGGACAGTGAGTGGCTACACCTTC
TRBD1	TRBV9	TRBJ1-5	CASSVATDRVNQPQHF	TGTGCCAGCAGCGTAGCTACGGACAGGGTCAACCAGCCCCAGCATTTT
TRBD2	TRBV3-1/TRBV3-2	TRBJ2-3	CASSQEPPGLVTLDTQYF	TGTGCCAGCAGCCAGGAACCTCCGGGACTAGTAACCCTCGATACGCAGTATTTT
NA	TRBV5-1	TRBJ1-3	CASKQTGDSGNTIYF	TGCGCCAGCAAGCAGACAGGTGACTCTGGAAACACCATATATTTT
NA	TRBV11-3	TRBJ2-1	CASSLGGGDNEQFF	TGTGCCAGCAGCTTAGGTGGCGGGGACAATGAGCAGTTCTTC
NA	TRBV10-2	TRBJ2-7	CASSFGQLEQYF	TGCGCCAGCAGTTTTGGGCAGTTGGAGCAGTACTTC
TRBD1	TRBV10-3	TRBJ1-2	CAITRDRVEYGYTF	TGTGCCATCACAAGAGACAGGGTTGAGTATGGCTACACCTTC
NA	TRBV6-4	TRBJ2-3	CASSEGGGTDTQYF	TGTGCCAGCAGTGAAGGCGGGGGCACAGATACGCAGTATTTT
TRBD1	TRBV18	TRBJ1-2	CASSPDRVEGYTF	TGTGCCAGCTCCCCAGACAGGGTGGAAGGCTACACCTTC
NA	TRBV10-1	TRBJ2-5	CASSDTPGRGETQYF	TGCGCCAGCAGTGACACCCCCGGGCGGGGTGAGACCCAGTACTTC
NA	TRBV12-3/TRBV12-4	TRBJ1-5	CASTRTDNQPQHF	TGTGCCAGCACCCGGACAGACAATCAGCCCCAGCATTTT
TRBD1	TRBV27	TRBJ1-4	CASSPLGTGNLREKLFF	TGTGCCAGCAGTCCGCTCGGGACAGGGAATCTCAGGGAAAAACTGTTTTTT